A selection of T cell receptor beta chains follows, all from one sample in a study of blood T cell repertoires in COVID-19. TCRdb's table, derived via immunoSEQ multiplex PCR, lists solely in-frame clones and lacks some. Of over 30,000 clones in the sample, over 75% were seen once. The sequencing sample was made of peripheral blood. Source of these receptors: a woman aged 60-70 years with active COVID-19. CDR3s include the opening cysteine and the closing phenylalanine or tryptophan. The D gene is left open where the match is weak. Rows may omit the clone size; those that give it use once, few, many or a size class.

V,J,D,size,DNA,CDR3
TRBV24-1,TRBJ2-1,.,.,TGTGCCACCAGTGATTATCTCGGGGGCTACAATGAGCAGTTCTTC,CATSDYLGGYNEQFF
TRBV5-1,TRBJ2-2,.,.,TGCGCCAGCAGCCCGAGCGGAAACACCGGGGAGCTGTTTTTT,CASSPSGNTGELFF
TRBV5-6,TRBJ2-1,.,.,TGTGCCAGCAGCTTGGGTTCTTCGTCTATCCATGAGCAGTTCTTC,CASSLGSSSIHEQFF
TRBV7-2,TRBJ2-7,.,.,TGTGCCAGCAGCAGCGCCTACGAGCAGTACTTC,CASSSAYEQYF
TRBV7-8,TRBJ1-6,.,few,TGTGCCAGCAGCTTTGAGAGCTCCTATAATTCACCCCTCCACTTT,CASSFESSYNSPLHF
TRBV5-5,TRBJ2-3,.,.,TGTGCCAGCTCCCGTGAGAGGCAGCAGTATTTT,CASSRERQQYF
TRBV13,TRBJ2-1,TRBD2,.,TGTGCCAGCAGCTTACAAGCGGGAGGAGGTGGCAATGAGCAGTTCTTC,CASSLQAGGGGNEQFF
TRBV10-3,TRBJ2-3,.,.,TGTGCCATCGGGGACGGGAGTAGCACAGATACGCAGTATTTT,CAIGDGSSTDTQYF
TRBV19,TRBJ1-1,.,.,TGTGCCAGTAGTGTTGGAGGCGATTCCAAAGCTTTCTTT,CASSVGGDSKAFF
TRBV6-5,TRBJ2-4,.,.,TGTGCCAGCAGTCGAGGGAGTAGCGACATTCAGTACTTC,CASSRGSSDIQYF
TRBV5-4,TRBJ2-1,.,.,TGTGCCAGCAGCTTGGACAGCAGCTCCTACAATGAGCAGTTCTTC,CASSLDSSSYNEQFF
TRBV2,TRBJ2-3,TRBD2,once,TGTGCCAGCAGTGAAGGTTTGGCGGGGGGATCAAGCACAGATACGCAGTATTTT,CASSEGLAGGSSTDTQYF
TRBV7-8,TRBJ2-5,TRBD1,.,TGTGCCAGCAGCTTAGTGGGACAGGGGCAAGAGACCCAGTACTTC,CASSLVGQGQETQYF
TRBV5-4,TRBJ2-1,.,.,TGTGCCAGCAGCTTGGGCGCCACAGCCGATTACAATGAGCAGTTCTTC,CASSLGATADYNEQFF
TRBV19,TRBJ2-3,TRBD2,.,TGTGCCAGTAGTATTGTGACTAGCGGGGCCACGGCAGGTGCTTTGTATACGCAGTATTTT,CASSIVTSGATAGALYTQYF
TRBV11-2,TRBJ2-7,.,once,TGTGCCAGCACACAGGGTTTCGGATCCTACGAGCAGTACTTC,CASTQGFGSYEQYF
TRBV2,TRBJ2-3,.,.,TGTGCCAGCAGTGCGGTCCGAGACACAGATACGCAGTATTTT,CASSAVRDTDTQYF
TRBV10-3,TRBJ1-2,.,.,TGTGCCATCAGTGAGTCGAAGGGCCAGGGGAAGGGCTACACCTTC,CAISESKGQGKGYTF
TRBV30,TRBJ1-2,TRBD1,.,TGTGCCTGGAGGGGGCCAGGGGGCTATGGCTACACCTTC,CAWRGPGGYGYTF
TRBV19,TRBJ2-2,.,.,TGTGCCAGTAGTATAGATAGTTCAGGGTTCGCCGGGGAGCTGTTTTTT,CASSIDSSGFAGELFF
TRBV7-8,TRBJ1-2,.,.,TGTGCCAGCAGCATTCAGGCCTCTAACTATGGCTACACCTTC,CASSIQASNYGYTF
TRBV19,TRBJ2-1,TRBD1,.,TGTGCCAGTAGCGGACAGGGGTCGGGGGAGAATGAGCAGTTCTTC,CASSGQGSGENEQFF
TRBV18,TRBJ2-1,.,.,TGTGCCAGCTCAGTTCGGGGAGCGGAGCTGACCGGAACCCGGGGAAATGAGCAGTTCTTC,CASSVRGAELTGTRGNEQFF
TRBV2,TRBJ1-4,.,.,TGTGCCAGCAGGGCCAGGACAGCCGGCGGTGAAAAACTGTTTTTT,CASRARTAGGEKLFF
TRBV4-2,TRBJ1-4,.,.,TGTGCCAGCAGCCAAGATATGGGTGTGGGGGCCCCCTCTAATGAAAAACTGTTTTTT,CASSQDMGVGAPSNEKLFF
TRBV6-5,TRBJ2-7,TRBD2,.,TGTGCCAGCAGTTATTTAGCGGGAGGGGGCGAGCAGTACTTC,CASSYLAGGGEQYF
TRBV9,TRBJ2-2,.,.,TGTGCCAGCAGGTCAGTCGCGAACACCGGGGAGCTGTTTTTT,CASRSVANTGELFF
TRBV6-5,TRBJ1-2,TRBD1,few,TGTGCCAGCAGACTGGGACAGGTGACCGGCTACACCTTC,CASRLGQVTGYTF
TRBV30,TRBJ1-2,.,.,TGTGCCTGGACCCAAGAATCCACAGTTAACTATGGCTACACCTTC,CAWTQESTVNYGYTF
TRBV7-9,TRBJ1-2,.,once,TGTGCCAGCAGCTTAGATTCGGGAGCCGTCGGCTACACCTTC,CASSLDSGAVGYTF
TRBV7-2,TRBJ2-4,.,.,TGTGCCAGCAGCTTGGGGGCCCCTAACATTCAGTACTTC,CASSLGAPNIQYF
TRBV10-2,TRBJ2-2,.,.,TGCGCCAGCAGTGACCACGGACAATCAGGCGGGGAGCTGTTTTTT,CASSDHGQSGGELFF
TRBV10-2,TRBJ2-1,.,.,TGCGCCAGCAGGGGTCCTCTCGCGGGAAGGGGGCCTGGCAATGAGCAGTTCTTC,CASRGPLAGRGPGNEQFF
TRBV6-5,TRBJ2-7,TRBD2,.,TGTGCCAGCAGTTACCAGAGCGGGAGGGCCGCTTACGAGCAGTACTTC,CASSYQSGRAAYEQYF
TRBV18,TRBJ2-2,TRBD2,.,TGTGCCAGCTCACAACAGCTAGCGGGAGCGGCCGGGGAGCTGTTTTTT,CASSQQLAGAAGELFF
TRBV27,TRBJ1-6,.,.,TGTGCCAGCAGTTTTTCAGGTCGCTCACCCCTCCACTTT,CASSFSGRSPLHF
TRBV5-5,TRBJ1-6,.,.,TGTGCCAGCAGCCGACAAAATATTTCACCCCTCCACTTT,CASSRQNISPLHF
TRBV7-2,TRBJ2-2,TRBD2,.,TGTGCCAGCAGCTTAGTGCCTAGCGGGCGTACCGGGGAGCTGTTTTTT,CASSLVPSGRTGELFF
TRBV3-1/TRBV3-2,TRBJ2-1,.,.,TGTGCCAGCAGCGCCCTACTAGATAATGAGCAGTTCTTC,CASSALLDNEQFF
TRBV5-1,TRBJ2-7,TRBD1,.,TGCGCCAGCAGCTTTAGACAGGGCTCCTACGAGCAGTACTTC,CASSFRQGSYEQYF
TRBV5-1,TRBJ2-2,.,.,TGCGCCAGCAAAACACAGCAGAACACCGGGGAGCTGTTTTTT,CASKTQQNTGELFF
TRBV5-4,TRBJ2-3,.,.,TGTGCCAGCAGCTTCCGACAGTCCTCAGATACGCAGTATTTT,CASSFRQSSDTQYF
TRBV7-9,TRBJ2-7,.,.,TGTGCCAGCAGCTTAGCGCCAGGGAGGCCCGAGCAGTACTTC,CASSLAPGRPEQYF
TRBV23-1,TRBJ2-1,TRBD1,.,TGCGCCAGCAAGGGGGTTTTGACAGGATGTGGGGACAGGGGAGGGGTGCAGTTCTTC,CASKGVLTGCGDRGGVQFF
TRBV27,TRBJ1-2,.,.,TGTGCCAGCAGTCAACAACCCCAGGGCGCAGGTGGCTACACCTTC,CASSQQPQGAGGYTF
TRBV5-5,TRBJ2-7,.,once,TGTGCCAGCAGCCAATCGTGGGGGCGTTACGAGCAGTACTTC,CASSQSWGRYEQYF
TRBV11-2,TRBJ2-7,TRBD2,few,TGTGCCAGCAGCTTAGGTAGTAGCGGGCCCTACGAGCAGTACTTC,CASSLGSSGPYEQYF
TRBV2,TRBJ1-2,.,.,TGTGCCAGCAGTGTTGGGGCCAGTGGCTACACCTTC,CASSVGASGYTF
TRBV5-8,TRBJ2-1,.,.,TGTGCCAGCAGCCCTGAACTAGCTATGTCCTACAATGAGCAGTTCTTC,CASSPELAMSYNEQFF
TRBV10-3,TRBJ1-2,.,.,TGTGCCACTGCTGCAGCTAACTATGGCTACACCTTC,CATAAANYGYTF
TRBV6-6,TRBJ2-7,TRBD2,.,TGTGCCAGCAGTTCAGCGGGAGTTCAGGAGCAGTACTTC,CASSSAGVQEQYF